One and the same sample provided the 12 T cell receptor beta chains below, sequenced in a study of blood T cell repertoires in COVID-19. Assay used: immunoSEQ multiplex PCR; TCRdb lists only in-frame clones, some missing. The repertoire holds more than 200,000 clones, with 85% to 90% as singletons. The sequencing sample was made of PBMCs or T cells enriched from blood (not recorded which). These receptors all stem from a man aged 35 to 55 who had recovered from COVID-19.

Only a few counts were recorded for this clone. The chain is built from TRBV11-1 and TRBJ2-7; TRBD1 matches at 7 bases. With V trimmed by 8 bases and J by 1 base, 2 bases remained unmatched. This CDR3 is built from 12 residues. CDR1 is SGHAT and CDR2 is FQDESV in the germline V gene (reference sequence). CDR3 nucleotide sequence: TGTGCCAGCGGGGGACAGTCCTACGAGCAGTACTTC. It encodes CASGGQSYEQYF.

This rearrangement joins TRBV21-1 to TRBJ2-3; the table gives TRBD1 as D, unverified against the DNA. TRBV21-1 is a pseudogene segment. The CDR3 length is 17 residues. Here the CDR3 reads CASSKPTSTDGTDTQYF. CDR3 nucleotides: TGTGCCAGCAGCAAGCCGACCTCGACAGACGGCACAGATACGCAGTATTTT.

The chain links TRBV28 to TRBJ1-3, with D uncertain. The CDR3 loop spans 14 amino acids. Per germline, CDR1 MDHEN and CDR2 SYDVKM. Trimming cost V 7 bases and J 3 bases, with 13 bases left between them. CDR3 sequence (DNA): TGTGCCAGCACCCTCACCGGGAATGGAAACACCATATATTTT. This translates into CASTLTGNGNTIYF.

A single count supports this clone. CDR3 DNA: TGTGCCAGCAGCGGGCCCGGGACAGGGGGGAATAGGTATGGCTACACCTTC. Translating it yields CASSGPGTGGNRYGYTF. This rearrangement joins TRBV9 to TRBJ1-2, with 11 bases lining up with TRBD1. The CDR3 has 17 residues. V lost 3 bases and J lost 5; bases outside the gene matches: 12. The germline gives CDR1 SGDLS, CDR2 YYNGEE.

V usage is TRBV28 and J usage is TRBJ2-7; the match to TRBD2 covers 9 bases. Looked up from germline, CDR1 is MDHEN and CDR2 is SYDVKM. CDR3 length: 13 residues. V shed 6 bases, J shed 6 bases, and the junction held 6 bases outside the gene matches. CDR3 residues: CASSVAGVTEQYF. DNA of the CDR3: TGTGCCAGCAGCGTAGCGGGAGTTACCGAGCAGTACTTC.

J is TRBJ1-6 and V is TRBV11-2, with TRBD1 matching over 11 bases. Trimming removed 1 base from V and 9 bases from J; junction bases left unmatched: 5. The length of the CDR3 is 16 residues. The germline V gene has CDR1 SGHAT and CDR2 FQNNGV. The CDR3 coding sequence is TGTGCCAGCAGCTTAGTCCGGGACAGGGGGGCTTCACCCCTCCACTTT. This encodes CASSLVRDRGASPLHF.

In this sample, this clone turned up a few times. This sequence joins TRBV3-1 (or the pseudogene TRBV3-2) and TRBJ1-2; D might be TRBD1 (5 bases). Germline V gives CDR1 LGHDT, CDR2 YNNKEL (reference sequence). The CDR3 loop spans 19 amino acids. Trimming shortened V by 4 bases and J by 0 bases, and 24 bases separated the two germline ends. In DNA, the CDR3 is TGTGCCAGCAGCCCGGAGGGCCCTTACGCCCCGACAGCTAACTATGGCTACACCTTC. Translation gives CASSPEGPYAPTANYGYTF.

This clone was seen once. The CDR3 DNA reads as TGTGCCAGCAGCTTGAGACTAGCGGGAGGCACCGGGGAGCTGTTTTTT. This encodes CASSLRLAGGTGELFF. The chain recombines TRBV5-5 with TRBJ2-2; TRBD2 aligns across 13 bases. CDR3 length equals 16 residues. Germline-derived CDR1 and CDR2 are SGHKS and YYEKEE (reference sequence). Germline trimming cut 1 base from V and 4 bases from J; bases unmatched to any gene: 1.

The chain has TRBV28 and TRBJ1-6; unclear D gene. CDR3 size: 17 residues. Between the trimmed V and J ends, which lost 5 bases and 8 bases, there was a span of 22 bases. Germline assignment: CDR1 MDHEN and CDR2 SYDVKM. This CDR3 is CASSLSLGLKLDSPLHF. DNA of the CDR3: TGTGCCAGCAGTCTTTCTTTGGGCCTCAAGCTTGATTCACCCCTCCACTTT.

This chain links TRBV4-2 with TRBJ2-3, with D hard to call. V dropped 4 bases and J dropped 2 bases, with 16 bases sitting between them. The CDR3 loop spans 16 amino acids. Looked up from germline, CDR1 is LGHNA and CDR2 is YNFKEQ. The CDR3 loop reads CASSPLIAGYTDTQYF. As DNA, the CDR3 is TGTGCCAGCAGCCCCCTTATAGCCGGATACACAGATACGCAGTATTTT.

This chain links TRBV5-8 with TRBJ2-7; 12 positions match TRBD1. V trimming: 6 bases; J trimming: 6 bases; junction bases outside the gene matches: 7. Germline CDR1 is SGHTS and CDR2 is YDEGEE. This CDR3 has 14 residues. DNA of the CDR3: TGTGCCAGCAACTACCGGGACAGGGGGCGCGAGCAGTACTTC. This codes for CASNYRDRGREQYF.

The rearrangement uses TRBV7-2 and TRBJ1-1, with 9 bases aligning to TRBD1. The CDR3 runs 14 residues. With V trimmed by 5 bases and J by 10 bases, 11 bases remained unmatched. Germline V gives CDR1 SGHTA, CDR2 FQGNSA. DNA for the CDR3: TGTGCCAGCAGCCCCCGGGGACAGGGTTTGGGAGCTTTCTTT. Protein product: CASSPRGQGLGAFF.